This T cell receptor (beta chain) was identified in a study of T cell responses to AZD1222 COVID-19 vaccine. Using immunoSEQ multiplex PCR, the repertoire was profiled, and TCRdb retains in-frame clones only, with some absent. Seen here are roughly 170,000 clones, roughly 88% observed once, and the top ten hold 0.4% to 0.5%. The V gene end was trimmed by 7 bases and the J gene end by 3 bases; junction bases not matched to a gene: 5. The CDR3 is made up of 14 amino acids. Per germline, CDR1 MDHEN and CDR2 SYDVKM. This material consisted of peripheral blood, taken on day 0 of AZD1222 vaccination. The sequence derives from an adult in good health. The rearrangement links TRBV28 to TRBJ2-7; 11 bases are a match to TRBD2. The CDR3: CASITSGSLYEQYF. The CDR3 DNA reads TGTGCCAGCATCACTAGCGGGAGTCTCTACGAGCAGTACTTC.